The 18 T cell receptor beta chains below come from one sample, sequenced in a study of blood T cell repertoires in COVID-19. The table came from immunoSEQ multiplex PCR; TCRdb's copy has only in-frame clones and leaves some out. The sample records over 45,000 clones, about three quarters being singletons. The sequenced sample consisted of peripheral blood. The origin of the receptors is a man aged 45-60 years with active or convalescent COVID-19.

This chain joins TRBV3-1 (or the pseudogene TRBV3-2) and TRBJ2-5, with D hard to call. The CDR3 length is 13 residues. Germline lookup yields CDR1 LGHDT and CDR2 YNNKEL (reference sequence). V shed 1 base and J shed 7 bases, with 10 bases lying between them. The CDR3 nucleotides are TGTGCCAGCAGCCAAGTTAGTGTACGGACCCAGTACTTC. This encodes CASSQVSVRTQYF.

V gene TRBV6-1 combines with J gene TRBJ2-7, with 9 positions matching TRBD2. Unmatched junction bases numbered 5, after V lost 7 bases and J lost 4 bases. Germline V lookup: CDR1 MNHNS, CDR2 SASEGT. The CDR3 sequence is 13 residues long. CDR3 sequence reads: CASKVAGAYEQYF. In DNA, the CDR3 is TGTGCCAGCAAGGTAGCGGGAGCGTACGAGCAGTACTTC.

This chain links TRBV2 with TRBJ1-4; possible D gene TRBD1, 5 bases. Looked up from germline, CDR1 is SNHLY and CDR2 is FYNNEI. The V end lost 6 bases, the J end lost 7 bases, and 12 bases lay between the germline ends. CDR3 length: 13 residues. The CDR3 DNA sequence: TGTGCCAGCAGCCGAGCAGGGATTGAAAAACTGTTTTTT. It specifies CASSRAGIEKLFF. Full variable domain (outside the CDR3, taken from reference TRBV2 and TRBJ1-4): EPEVTQTPSHQVTQMGQEVILRCVPISNHLYFYWYRQILGQKVEFLVSFYNNEISEKSEIFDDQFSVERPDGSNFTLKIRSTKLEDSAMYFCASSRAGIEKLFFGSGTQLSVL.

The genes are TRBV5-1 and TRBJ2-1; 8 nucleotides align to TRBD2. The CDR3 contains 15 residues. The V and J ends lost 0 bases and 6 bases, in that order; junction bases with no gene match: 5. The germline V gene has CDR1 SGHRS and CDR2 YFSETQ. The CDR3 spells CASSLVSGSFNEQFF. The CDR3 DNA reads as TGCGCCAGCAGCTTGGTAAGCGGGAGTTTCAATGAGCAGTTCTTC.

Only one count was recorded for this clone. The chain uses TRBV12-3 or TRBV12-4 and TRBJ2-7, with 9 bases matching TRBD2. The V gene end was trimmed by 2 bases and the J gene end by 5 bases; junction bases not matched to a gene: 1. The CDR3 has 13 residues. Written as DNA, the CDR3 is TGTGCCAGCAGTTTAAGCGGGAGGAACGAGCAGTACTTC. Amino acid sequence: CASSLSGRNEQYF.

The V call is TRBV5-1, the J call TRBJ1-3; D unclear. V gave up 5 bases and J gave up 0 bases, with 9 bases separating them. The germline V gene encodes CDR1 SGHRS and CDR2 YFSETQ. This CDR3 comprises 14 residues. The CDR3 protein is CASSSGFSGNTIYF. In DNA, the CDR3 is TGCGCCAGCAGTTCGGGGTTCTCTGGAAACACCATATATTTT. Filled out from reference TRBV5-1 and TRBJ1-3, the complete variable domain reads KAGVTQTPRYLIKTRGQQVTLSCSPISGHRSVSWYQQTPGQGLQFLFEYFSETQRNKGNFPGRFSGRQFSNSRSEMNVSTLELGDSALYLCASSSGFSGNTIYFGEGSWLTVV.

This clone was seen a handful of times. The V call is TRBV10-2, the J call TRBJ1-2; D is possibly TRBD1 (5 bases). This CDR3 is built from 14 residues. From germline, CDR1 is WSHSY and CDR2 SAAADI. Trimming shortened V by 0 bases and J by 5 bases, and 10 bases separated the two germline ends. The CDR3 sequence: CASSESSGFYGYTF. The DNA of the CDR3 is TGCGCCAGCAGTGAGTCTTCAGGGTTTTATGGCTACACCTTC.

The rearrangement joins TRBV4-1 to TRBJ2-6; D remains ambiguous. CDR1 is MGHRA and CDR2 is YSYEKL in the germline V gene. V dropped 1 base and J dropped 2 bases, with 9 bases sitting between them. The CDR3 contains 16 residues. As DNA, the CDR3 is TGCGCCAGCAGCCAAGCGGTGTTCCCTGGGGCCAACGTCCTGACTTTC. Translating it yields CASSQAVFPGANVLTF.

V gene TRBV12-3 or TRBV12-4 combines with J gene TRBJ2-1; D remains unclear. The CDR3 covers 13 residues. Trimming cost V 3 bases and J 7 bases, with 10 bases left between them. CDR3 nucleotides: TGTGCCAGCAGTTTCTTGGTGCGTAATGAGCAGTTCTTC. This sequence encodes CASSFLVRNEQFF.

The gene calls are TRBV6-5 and TRBJ1-6; D is undetermined. Germline-derived CDR1 and CDR2 are MNHEY and SVGAGI. Trimming removed 0 bases from V and 8 bases from J, with 8 bases in between. This CDR3 has 14 amino acids. The CDR3 spells CASSYSNPDSPLHF. CDR3 DNA: TGTGCCAGCAGTTACTCGAACCCAGATTCACCCCTCCACTTT.

J is TRBJ2-1 and V is TRBV7-2, with TRBD2 identical over 9 bases. Per germline, CDR1 SGHTA and CDR2 FQGNSA. V gave up 7 bases and J gave up 3 bases; unmatched junction bases: 7. CDR3 length: 15 residues. The chain's CDR3 is CASTLAGLIYNEQFF. DNA of the CDR3: TGTGCCAGCACTCTAGCGGGACTGATCTACAATGAGCAGTTCTTC.

This chain connects TRBV7-3 to TRBJ2-1; 11 bases line up with TRBD2. Germline values: CDR1 SGHTA, CDR2 FQGTGA. V shed 5 bases and J 5 bases; nucleotides not matched to a gene: 11. The CDR3 extends over 17 amino acids. The CDR3 sequence is CASSPPLSSGGNNEQFF. DNA of the CDR3: TGTGCCAGCAGCCCCCCCCTTTCTAGCGGGGGGAACAATGAGCAGTTCTTC.

The V call is TRBV7-9, the J call TRBJ2-3, with 10 bases matching TRBD1. Looked up from germline, CDR1 is SEHNR and CDR2 is FQNEAQ (reference sequence). The CDR3 totals 16 residues. V lost 2 bases to trimming and J lost 4 bases; unmatched junction nucleotides: 6. The CDR3 region is CASSLRDRGGPDTQYF. CDR3 DNA: TGTGCCAGCAGCTTACGGGACAGGGGTGGCCCAGATACGCAGTATTTT.

This chain connects TRBV19 to TRBJ2-7, with a weak D call TRBD2 (5 bases). Trimming left V 4 bases short and J 6 bases short, with 16 bases between. Germline-derived CDR1 and CDR2 are LNHDA and SQIVND (reference sequence). The CDR3 consists of 14 residues. The CDR3 spells CASSTRGILSEQYF. CDR3 nucleotide sequence: TGTGCCAGTAGTACCCGGGGAATTCTCTCCGAGCAGTACTTC.

This chain uses TRBV5-6 with TRBJ2-1, with no clear D. Germline V CDR1 and CDR2: SGHDT, YYEEEE. The CDR3 runs to 15 residues. V was shortened by 7 bases and J by 1 base, with 15 bases between the two germline ends. CDR3 amino acids: CASEVAISSYNEQFF. CDR3 DNA: TGTGCCAGCGAAGTAGCAATCAGTTCCTACAATGAGCAGTTCTTC.

This clone was recorded a few times. CDR3: CASSFQGHTEAFF. CDR3 DNA: TGTGCCAGCAGCTTCCAGGGTCACACTGAAGCTTTCTTT. The chain is built from TRBV7-9 and TRBJ1-1, with D tentatively TRBD1 (5 bases). Germline CDR1 and CDR2: SEHNR and FQNEAQ (reference sequence). This CDR3 has 13 residues. V was pared by 3 bases and J by 3 bases, with 8 bases between.

In this sample, this clone turned up a few times. The chain carries TRBV4-1 and TRBJ2-1, with 7 bases that match TRBD2. CDR1 MGHRA and CDR2 YSYEKL come from the germline V gene. This CDR3 has 14 amino acids. V trimming: 2 bases; J trimming: 5 bases; junction bases outside the gene matches: 3. CDR3 coding DNA: TGCGCCAGCAGCCAACGGGAGGAGGACAATGAGCAGTTCTTC. This encodes CASSQREEDNEQFF.

The chain is built from TRBV11-2 and TRBJ2-2; D is undetermined. This CDR3 contains 14 residues. V dropped 5 bases and J dropped 4 bases, with 11 bases sitting between them. Per germline, CDR1 SGHAT and CDR2 FQNNGV. In DNA form, the CDR3 reads TGTGCCAGCAGCATACCGCCGCGCACCGGGGAGCTGTTTTTT. Translation gives CASSIPPRTGELFF.